This T cell receptor (beta chain) was identified in a study of sequential checkpoint blockade in melanoma. Overall study context: Both treatment sequences were followed by maintenance nivolumab.

TCRdb's table, derived via immunoSEQ multiplex PCR, lists solely in-frame clones and lacks some. The sample shows approximately 29,000 clones, nearly 85% of them seen only once. Sample treatment: randomized to nivolumab then ipilimumab (arm A) or the reverse (arm B). Patients had received no earlier DNA-damaging chemotherapy. In germline, CDR1 is MGHDK, CDR2 SYGVNS. V shed 4 bases, J shed 6 bases, and the junction held 4 bases outside the gene matches. The CDR3 is 14 amino acids. The sequenced sample was CD8+ T cells sorted from blood (inferred from file names), obtained from a patient given nivolumab and ipilimumab in sequence. V gene TRBV25-1 combines with J gene TRBJ1-1; 11 bases are a match to TRBD1. The clonotype originates from a human donor with melanoma. As DNA, the CDR3 is TGTGCCAGCAGTGTTCCGGGACAGGGGGCTGAAGCTTTCTTT. Its translation is CASSVPGQGAEAFF.